Listed below are T cell receptor beta chains from one sample, sequenced in a study of cytotoxic CD8 clonotypes in ibrutinib-treated CLL. Measured with immunoSEQ multiplex PCR; TCRdb has only the in-frame clones, and not every one. The sample gives some 85,000 clones, around 77% of which show up once; 20% to 25% is in the top ten. The material was PBMCs, obtained after 24 months of ibrutinib treatment. Source of these receptors: a human donor with chronic lymphocytic leukemia. Both conserved end residues are part of each CDR3. Fields, in order: D gene, clone size, J gene, V gene, CDR3 protein, CDR3 DNA. The D gene is left open where the match is weak. Only some rows state a clone size, as once, few, many or a class for expanded clones.

>.|.|TRBJ1-4|TRBV9
CASSVRGVTNEKLFF
TGTGCCAGCAGCGTGAGGGGAGTCACAAATGAAAAACTGTTTTTT
>.|.|TRBJ2-1|TRBV7-9
CASSSRDQGNEQFF
TGTGCCAGCAGCTCCCGAGACCAGGGGAATGAGCAGTTCTTC
>TRBD1|few|TRBJ2-5|TRBV7-2
CASSPNRGHETQYF
TGTGCCAGCAGTCCGAACAGGGGGCACGAGACCCAGTACTTC
>TRBD2|.|TRBJ2-1|TRBV6-5
CASSAPGLAGGEQFF
TGTGCCAGCAGTGCGCCGGGACTAGCGGGTGGTGAGCAGTTCTTC
>TRBD2|few|TRBJ2-1|TRBV5-4
CASSSLAGGYNEQFF
TGTGCCAGCAGCTCACTAGCGGGAGGATACAATGAGCAGTTCTTC
>.|.|TRBJ2-1|TRBV29-1
CSVGGGTYNEQFF
TGCAGCGTTGGGGGCGGAACCTACAATGAGCAGTTCTTC
>TRBD2|.|TRBJ2-1|TRBV19
CAILSGGGEQFF
TGTGCCATCCTTTCCGGGGGGGGTGAGCAGTTCTTC
>.|few|TRBJ2-3|TRBV29-1
CSVGGSSTDTQYF
TGCAGCGTTGGAGGGTCTAGCACAGATACGCAGTATTTT
>.|.|TRBJ2-3|TRBV25-1
CASSGLRVIYETDTQYF
TGTGCCAGCAGTGGCCTCAGGGTAATCTATGAGACAGATACGCAGTATTTT
>.|.|TRBJ1-3|TRBV13
CASSLRRGSGNTIYF
TGTGCCAGCAGCTTACGACGAGGGAGCGGAAACACCATATATTTT
>TRBD2|.|TRBJ2-5|TRBV6-6
CASSLLAGGYQETQYF
TGTGCCAGCAGCCTACTAGCGGGAGGGTACCAAGAGACCCAGTACTTC
>TRBD1|few|TRBJ1-2|TRBV7-9
CASRPQGVYGYTF
TGTGCCAGCAGGCCACAGGGGGTCTATGGCTACACCTTC
>.|.|TRBJ1-4|TRBV15
CATSRPRGAPREKLFF
TGTGCCACCAGCAGACCAAGAGGGGCCCCGAGGGAAAAACTGTTTTTT
>.|.|TRBJ2-3|TRBV2
CASSASTDTQYF
TGTGCCAGCAGTGCAAGCACAGATACGCAGTATTTT
>.|.|TRBJ1-3|TRBV6-1
CASSEGQGLGNTIYF
TGTGCCAGCAGTGAAGGGCAGGGACTCGGAAACACCATATATTTT
>TRBD2|.|TRBJ2-3|TRBV5-6
CASSLVGTSATDTQYF
TGTGCCAGCAGCTTGGTCGGGACTAGCGCCACAGATACGCAGTATTTT
>TRBD1|.|TRBJ1-2|TRBV28
CASTYSGQPFMGYTF
TGTGCCAGCACCTACTCGGGACAGCCCTTCATGGGCTACACCTTC
>.|.|TRBJ1-5|TRBV7-8
CASSSTGTLSNQPQHF
TGTGCCAGCAGCTCCACCGGGACATTGAGCAATCAGCCCCAGCATTTT
>TRBD2|.|TRBJ2-5|TRBV6-5
CASSLPGGRETQYF
TGTGCCAGCAGTCTTCCGGGAGGACGGGAGACCCAGTACTTC
>TRBD2|few|TRBJ2-2|TRBV10-1
CASSVGGGTGELFF
TGCGCCAGCAGTGTCGGCGGGGGCACCGGGGAGCTGTTTTTT
>TRBD1|.|TRBJ2-2|TRBV7-9
CASSTTDRDNTGELFF
TGTGCCAGCAGCACTACCGACAGGGACAACACCGGGGAGCTGTTTTTT
>TRBD1|.|TRBJ1-1|TRBV11-2
CASSRLTGVTMEAFF
TGTGCCAGCAGCCGACTTACAGGGGTCACCATGGAAGCTTTCTTT
>TRBD1|.|TRBJ2-7|TRBV5-1
CASSSYRGLSYEQYF
TGCGCCAGCAGCTCCTACAGGGGCCTCTCCTACGAGCAGTACTTC
>TRBD1|.|TRBJ2-5|TRBV10-3
CAIKPGQGGETQYF
TGTGCCATCAAGCCGGGACAGGGTGGAGAGACCCAGTACTTC
>TRBD1|.|TRBJ2-5|TRBV19
CASRSGQMETQYF
TGTGCCAGCCGATCGGGACAGATGGAGACCCAGTACTTC
>.|.|TRBJ2-3|TRBV7-2
CASSLGRASGGQTQYF
TGTGCCAGCAGCTTAGGTAGGGCTAGTGGGGGCCAGACGCAGTATTTT
>TRBD2|medium-sized|TRBJ2-1|TRBV27
CASSLTGTSIGSDEQFF
TGTGCCAGCAGTTTAACCGGGACTAGCATCGGGTCCGATGAGCAGTTCTTC
>.|many|TRBJ1-5|TRBV6-1
CASSSRNGGNQPQHF
TGTGCCAGCAGCTCGAGAAATGGTGGCAATCAGCCCCAGCATTTT
>TRBD1|.|TRBJ1-1|TRBV5-6
CASSSGGAGAEAFF
TGTGCCAGCAGCTCAGGGGGCGCGGGTGCTGAAGCTTTCTTT
>TRBD2|.|TRBJ2-1|TRBV9
CASSVGQGGLAGEIYNEQFF
TGTGCCAGCAGCGTAGGACAGGGTGGACTAGCGGGAGAGATCTACAATGAGCAGTTCTTC
>.|.|TRBJ2-7|TRBV5-1
CASSPQGSYEQYF
TGTGCCAGCAGCCCCCAGGGCTCCTACGAGCAGTACTTC
>.|.|TRBJ2-3|TRBV4-2
CASSLKTADTQYF
TGTGCCAGCAGCCTTAAAACAGCTGATACGCAGTATTTT
>TRBD2|.|TRBJ2-1|TRBV27
CASTSGNYNEQFF
TGTGCCAGCACTAGCGGGAATTACAATGAGCAGTTCTTC
>TRBD2|.|TRBJ2-5|TRBV5-1
CASSPLAAVETQYF
TGCGCCAGCAGCCCACTAGCGGCCGTGGAGACCCAGTACTTC
>.|.|TRBJ2-6|TRBV29-1
CSVGPPGALRGANVLTF
TGCAGCGTTGGCCCCCCAGGGGCGCTTCGCGGGGCCAACGTCCTGACTTTC
>TRBD2|.|TRBJ2-3|TRBV9
CASSVGLAGYTDTQYF
TGTGCCAGCAGCGTAGGACTAGCGGGTTACACAGATACGCAGTATTTT
>.|.|TRBJ2-2|TRBV5-5
CASSLWNSGTGELFF
TGTGCCAGCAGCTTGTGGAACTCGGGCACCGGGGAGCTGTTTTTT